The rows below give T cell receptor beta chains drawn from one sample of a study of PD-L1 blockade in urothelial cancer. Measured with immunoSEQ multiplex PCR; TCRdb has only the in-frame clones, and not every one. The sample lists more than 90,000 clones, around 90% occurring once. Sample: PBMCs, taken around atezolizumab (anti-PD-L1) treatment. These receptors were collected from a man in his fifties or sixties with urothelial cancer. Each CDR3 is given with its conserved first and last residue. The D gene is left open where the match is weak. Expanded clones get a size class; other rows say once, few or many, or leave the size out.

>17|TRBV10-3|TRBJ2-7|-|-
CAISESEGQRGIYEQYF
TGTGCCATCAGTGAGTCGGAAGGACAGAGGGGCATCTACGAGCAGTACTTC
>17|TRBV2|TRBJ2-3|-|TRBD2
CASSEGGSGDGTDTQYF
TGTGCCAGCAGTGAAGGGGGTAGCGGGGATGGGACAGATACGCAGTATTTT
>16|TRBV18|TRBJ2-3|-|-
CASSPGQSMNTDTQYF
TGTGCCAGCTCACCCGGACAGTCCATGAACACAGATACGCAGTATTTT
>15|TRBV6-7|TRBJ1-2|-|TRBD1
CASSFNRGFPRGYTF
TGTGCCAGCAGTTTCAACAGGGGATTCCCTCGGGGCTACACCTTC
>15|TRBV7-3|TRBJ2-2|once|-
CASSSRGLNTGELFF
TGTGCCAGCAGCTCGCGGGGACTGAACACCGGGGAGCTGTTTTTT
>13|TRBV19|TRBJ1-2|-|-
CASHDGGSPYYTF
TGTGCCAGTCACGACGGGGGTTCCCCGTACTACACCTTC
>16|TRBV7-2|TRBJ2-3|-|TRBD2
CASSPQRGGLVDTQYF
TGTGCCAGCAGCCCACAACGGGGGGGGCTTGTAGATACGCAGTATTTT
>14|TRBV27|TRBJ1-2|once|TRBD1
CASSFGQGAYGYTF
TGTGCCAGCAGTTTCGGGCAGGGGGCCTATGGCTACACCTTC
>16|TRBV27|TRBJ2-1|-|-
CASSPPRLAIIGEQFF
TGTGCCAGCAGTCCCCCCCGGCTAGCAATCATAGGTGAGCAGTTCTTC
>13|TRBV5-4|TRBJ1-2|-|TRBD1
CASSRDSSYGYTF
TGTGCCAGCAGCCGGGACAGCTCTTATGGCTACACCTTC
>15|TRBV7-9|TRBJ1-1|once|-
CASRGPGGMNTEAFF
TGTGCCAGCAGGGGGCCGGGGGGAATGAACACTGAAGCTTTCTTT
>15|TRBV7-6|TRBJ2-2|-|TRBD1
CASSPGQANTGELFF
TGTGCCAGCAGCCCCGGACAGGCGAACACCGGGGAGCTGTTTTTT
>14|TRBV10-2|TRBJ2-7|once|TRBD1
CASSESQGAQEQYF
TGCGCCAGCAGTGAGTCACAGGGGGCTCAGGAGCAGTACTTC
>14|TRBV9|TRBJ2-5|-|TRBD2
CASSARGGGETQYF
TGTGCCAGCAGCGCTCGGGGGGGAGGGGAGACCCAGTACTTC
>14|TRBV7-2|TRBJ1-2|-|-
CASSLVVGDYGYTF
TGTGCCAGCAGCTTAGTTGTCGGTGACTATGGCTACACCTTC
>15|TRBV5-1|TRBJ2-7|-|TRBD2
CASSLGLAISYEQYF
TGCGCCAGCAGCTTGGGACTAGCGATTTCCTACGAGCAGTACTTC
>16|TRBV6-6|TRBJ2-3|-|TRBD2
CASSYSAGGLTDTQYF
TGTGCCAGCAGTTACTCGGCGGGGGGGCTTACAGATACGCAGTATTTT
>13|TRBV7-8|TRBJ2-4|-|TRBD1
CASSQGQKNIQYF
TGTGCCAGCAGCCAGGGACAGAAAAACATTCAGTACTTC
>12|TRBV7-9|TRBJ2-5|-|-
CASSLLEETQYF
TGTGCCAGCAGCTTACTAGAAGAGACCCAGTACTTC
>15|TRBV7-2|TRBJ2-7|-|-
CASSLGQRPSYEQYF
TGTGCCAGCAGCTTAGGCCAGCGGCCCTCCTACGAGCAGTACTTC
>15|TRBV5-1|TRBJ2-7|-|TRBD1
CASSLLGQGVNEQYF
TGCGCCAGCAGCTTGTTGGGACAGGGTGTGAACGAGCAGTACTTC
>14|TRBV4-3|TRBJ2-3|-|-
CASSQGRLGNTQYF
TGCGCCAGCAGCCAAGGAAGACTAGGGAATACGCAGTATTTT
>13|TRBV29-1|TRBJ1-1|-|-
CSVDSGVRTEAFF
TGCAGCGTTGATTCGGGAGTGAGAACTGAAGCTTTCTTT
>12|TRBV19|TRBJ1-5|-|-
CASSRRNQPQHF
TGTGCCAGTAGCCGGCGGAATCAGCCCCAGCATTTT
>15|TRBV10-2|TRBJ2-7|-|TRBD2
CASTPGLTLPYEQYF
TGCGCCAGCACCCCGGGACTAACACTCCCTTACGAGCAGTACTTC
>16|TRBV28|TRBJ1-1|-|-
CASSLNRAKGDTEAFF
TGTGCCAGCAGTTTGAACCGGGCGAAAGGGGACACTGAAGCTTTCTTT
>12|TRBV14|TRBJ1-1|many|-
CASSQAGFGAFF
TGTGCCAGCAGCCAGGCGGGGTTCGGAGCTTTCTTT
>15|TRBV2|TRBJ2-7|once|TRBD2
CASSESGRGSYEQYF
TGTGCCAGCAGCGAGAGCGGGAGGGGCTCCTACGAGCAGTACTTC
>15|TRBV4-3|TRBJ2-1|-|TRBD2
CASSQVTLAGGEQFF
TGCGCCAGCAGCCAAGTGACACTAGCGGGAGGTGAGCAGTTCTTC
>11|TRBV30|TRBJ2-7|-|-
CACREIYEQYF
TGTGCCTGCCGAGAGATCTACGAGCAGTACTTC
>16|TRBV7-2|TRBJ2-2|-|-
CASSLASRRGTGELFF
TGTGCCAGCAGCTTAGCGAGCCGCCGAGGAACCGGGGAGCTGTTTTTT
>15|TRBV9|TRBJ2-3|-|-
CASSIQGHSTDTQYF
TGTGCCAGCAGCATACAGGGCCACAGCACAGATACGCAGTATTTT
>17|TRBV5-1|TRBJ1-4|-|-
CASSWEGNRAGGEKLFF
TGCGCCAGCAGCTGGGAAGGAAACAGGGCCGGTGGTGAAAAACTGTTTTTT
>13|TRBV11-2|TRBJ2-1|-|TRBD2
CASSAGLAGGQFF
TGTGCCAGCAGCGCGGGACTAGCGGGAGGGCAGTTCTTC
>14|TRBV7-2|TRBJ2-5|-|TRBD1
CASSLDRGMETQYF
TGTGCCAGCAGCTTAGACAGGGGTATGGAGACCCAGTACTTC
>16|TRBV7-3|TRBJ2-2|-|-
CASRRGGSGGTGELFF
TGTGCCAGCCGCCGTGGGGGGTCAGGAGGCACCGGGGAGCTGTTTTTT
>11|TRBV11-2|TRBJ1-2|-|-
CASSFYGGYTF
TGTGCCAGCAGCTTCTACGGTGGCTACACCTTC
>16|TRBV11-2|TRBJ2-7|-|-
CASSLGMSRGAGEQYF
TGTGCCAGCAGCTTGGGAATGAGCAGGGGCGCAGGGGAGCAGTACTTC
>14|TRBV15|TRBJ1-2|few|-
CATSRDREYYGYTF
TGTGCCACCAGCAGAGATCGGGAGTACTATGGCTACACCTTC
>15|TRBV5-6|TRBJ2-3|-|-
CASSPGTLPTDTQYF
TGTGCCAGCAGCCCCGGGACTCTCCCCACAGATACGCAGTATTTT
>12|TRBV7-6|TRBJ2-7|once|TRBD1
CASSPTGAEQYF
TGTGCCAGCAGCCCGACAGGGGCCGAGCAGTACTTC
>17|TRBV5-6|TRBJ1-1|-|TRBD1
CASRLWDRALLYTEAFF
TGTGCCAGCAGACTGTGGGACAGGGCGTTATTATACACTGAAGCTTTCTTT
>15|TRBV5-1|TRBJ2-1|-|TRBD2
CASSLEGSGRNEQFF
TGCGCCAGCAGCTTGGAGGGTAGCGGGAGGAATGAGCAGTTCTTC
>12|TRBV2|TRBJ2-5|few|-
CASRFYSETQYF
TGTGCCAGCCGGTTCTACTCAGAGACCCAGTACTTC
>16|TRBV4-2|TRBJ2-1|-|TRBD2
CASSQETSGAYNEQFF
TGTGCCAGCAGCCAAGAAACTAGCGGGGCGTACAATGAGCAGTTCTTC
>16|TRBV15|TRBJ1-5|-|-
CATSRDSGVGNQPQHF
TGTGCCACCAGCAGGGACAGCGGGGTGGGCAATCAGCCCCAGCATTTT
>15|TRBV28|TRBJ1-3|-|TRBD1
CASSETDRARNTIYF
TGTGCCAGCTCCGAAACCGACAGGGCAAGAAACACCATATATTTT
>15|TRBV18|TRBJ2-1|-|-
CASSPGVAVYNEQFF
TGTGCCAGCTCGCCCGGGGTAGCGGTATACAATGAGCAGTTCTTC
>15|TRBV18|TRBJ1-4|-|TRBD1
CASSLQGQGAEKLFF
TGTGCCAGCTCACTACAGGGACAGGGAGCTGAAAAACTGTTTTTT
>15|TRBV7-3|TRBJ2-7|-|-
CASSLNGAGLSEQYF
TGTGCCAGCAGCTTAAATGGGGCAGGGCTTAGCGAGCAGTACTTC
>16|TRBV19|TRBJ2-7|-|-
CASSIDRPGGEDEQYF
TGTGCCAGTAGTATAGATCGCCCTGGAGGGGAGGACGAGCAGTACTTC
>16|TRBV7-6|TRBJ1-3|-|TRBD1
CASSPDRGPSGNTIYF
TGTGCCAGCAGCCCGGACAGGGGGCCCTCTGGAAACACCATATATTTT
>14|TRBV9|TRBJ2-7|-|TRBD2
CASSVGGSSYEQYF
TGTGCCAGCAGCGTAGGCGGGAGCTCCTACGAGCAGTACTTC
>17|TRBV5-1|TRBJ2-2|few|-
CASSPVELRQHTGELFF
TGCGCCAGCAGCCCCGTTGAACTGAGACAGCACACCGGGGAGCTGTTTTTT
>14|TRBV9|TRBJ1-2|-|-
CASSPLGQTYGYTF
TGTGCCAGCAGCCCACTCGGACAGACCTATGGCTACACCTTC
>15|TRBV5-1|TRBJ2-7|-|-
CASSSTGGSVGEQYF
TGCGCCAGCAGCTCAACGGGGGGCTCCGTCGGCGAGCAGTACTTC
>14|TRBV7-9|TRBJ2-1|-|TRBD1
CASSGRQGGNEQFF
TGTGCCAGCAGCGGTCGACAGGGCGGGAATGAGCAGTTCTTC
>17|TRBV9|TRBJ1-4|-|TRBD1
CASSQPAGGAGNEKLFF
TGTGCCAGCAGCCAGCCGGCAGGGGGCGCGGGAAATGAAAAACTGTTTTTT
>15|TRBV5-5|TRBJ1-2|-|TRBD1
CASSLGQGANYGYTF
TGTGCCAGCAGCTTGGGGCAGGGGGCCAACTATGGCTACACCTTC